Here is one T cell receptor (beta chain) with its context. CDR1 is MNHEY, CDR2 SMNVEV, per germline (reference sequence). This CDR3 has 17 residues. The germline V and J ends were trimmed by 0 bases and 7 bases, with 21 bases remaining between them. These data come from a study of blood T cell repertoires in COVID-19. Across the study: The study drew acute and convalescent COVID-19 samples from the United States, Italy and Spain.

This study enrolled people aged 18 to 89 from approximately 25 US geographic areas. This table comes from immunoSEQ multiplex PCR, and its TCRdb copy is limited to in-frame clones, with some not included. The sample includes hundreds of thousands of clones, approximately 90% of them seen just once. The sample taken for sequencing was PBMCs or T cells enriched from blood (not recorded which). The chain uses TRBV27 and TRBJ2-5; TRBD2 might be the D (5 bases). This clonotype was obtained from a man aged 45-65 years who had been exposed to COVID-19. DNA for the CDR3: TGTGCCAGCAGTTTATCCAGCCTGCCTAGTTCTCGGGGGACCCAGTACTTC. It encodes CASSLSSLPSSRGTQYF.